This T cell receptor beta chain emerged from a study of CD4 T cells in relation to SARS-CoV-2 and coronaviruses (dated by TCRdb to the early 2020s). Regarding the research as a whole: In the ViraFEST assay, PBMCs were cultured with antigen for 10 days, after which TCR beta CDR3s were sequenced to identify antigen-specific clonal expansions. The negative reference condition was either a culture with an HIV-1 Nef peptide pool or a culture with no peptide. Samples from three pre-COVID donors and the naive versus memory experiments were sequenced with the Adaptive Biotechnologies TCR-sequencing kit; other data were Illumina-based. For other donors in the study, expansion assays were sequenced with a different, Illumina-based TCR-beta assay. At the level of individual TCR clonotypes, the study evaluated whether memory CD4+ T cells crossreact between the spike proteins of SARS-CoV-2 and those of common cold coronaviruses. HLA restriction was mapped for shared crossreactive spike epitopes using patient-derived lymphoblastoid cell lines. Beyond this particular receptor, the publication reports: The study was limited by small numbers of patients and tested TCRs. No donor contributed both pre-pandemic and post-infection samples, which limited tracing the source of pre-existing responses. Compared with monoreactive clones, crossreactive clones had significantly weaker SARS-CoV-2-driven expansion, a result consistent with antigenic imprinting. Since the crossreactivity analysis centred on spike protein, crossreactivity against other viral proteins was not assessed. Roughly 67% of donors had memory CD4+ clonotypes that crossrecognized SARS-CoV-2 and at least one common cold coronavirus spike.

Comment on this clone: Its recognized antigen is unknown. Nothing much larger sits one base from this clone, and base qualities are not available.

CD4+ T cells from unexposed donors were collected before the COVID-19 pandemic (2011-2018). After around 10 days of culture, CD4+ T cells were isolated with the EasySep CD4+ T cell isolation kit. As cell numbers permitted, CD4+ T cells from unexposed donors were tested for reactivity to SARS-CoV-2 S and N and to four common cold coronavirus spike pools. Each well received 2 million to 2.5 million PBMCs, cultured in IMDM supplemented with roughly 5% human AB serum and 9.5 to 10 IU/ml IL-2. Half of the culture medium was replaced with fresh IL-2-containing medium on days 3 and 7. Triplicate replicate wells were generally used for each peptide culture condition. The leukapheresis product used for the unexposed donors was purchased from a commercial source. Ficoll-Paque PLUS gradient centrifugation was used to isolate PBMCs from leukapheresis product or whole blood. PBMCs were either cryopreserved at -140°C or used fresh in the expansion assay. The QIAamp Micro DNA Kit was used to extract genomic DNA from the CD4+ T cells.

Receptor amplification or capture employed the immunoSEQ multiplex PCR assay. As for the original processing: During preprocessing, nonproductive sequences were removed, as were CDR3s that did not start with C, did not end with F or W, or were shorter than 7 amino acids. The MANAFEST web app identified antigen-specific clonotypes based on expansion compared with the reference and other culture wells. A clone was considered positive if the clone showed significant expansion compared with the reference culture in 2 of 3 replicate wells at an FDR below 0.05. A further requirement for positive clones was significant expansion compared with all other tandem wells, along with an odds ratio above 5. After three terminal residues were trimmed from each end, CDR3 homology was quantified as pairwise Levenshtein distance using the stringdist R package. The immuneACCESS repertoire file appears here via TCRdb, limited to in-frame rearrangements. These files lack a portion of the clones; in checked studies, under half of the deficit traces to unresolved V genes, and the cause of the others is not known. D and trimming were read from the DNA, whereas the V and J calls and clone size are those reported in that table. The sample table contains about 23,000 clones; only one count was recorded for around 80% of them. The ten largest clones take up around 15% of the sample.

Looking up the germline V gene yields CDR1 SGHTA and CDR2 FQGNSA. There are 17 amino acids in the CDR3, from cysteine to phenylalanine inclusive. Just CDR3 DNA is preserved here, 51 bases in frame from base 1. V lost 5 bases and J lost 2 bases, and the count of bases not matched to a germline gene is 10. Sequencing was performed on CD4+ T cells from PBMCs, cultured in vitro. The rearrangement joined TRBV7-2 to TRBJ2-1; TRBD2 lines up with 9 middle nucleotides. The TCR originated in a human donor in good health. Here the CDR3 is given as CASSQTAGGPTYNEQFF. The DNA reads as follows: TGTGCCAGCAGCCAAACCGCGGGGGGGCCCACCTACAATGAGCAGTTCTTC.